This is a list of T cell receptor beta chains from one sample in a study of T-cell reconstitution after alpha-beta-depleted transplantation in children. TCRdb fed the PCR reads into MiXCR, producing one record per CDR3 protein. This table holds about 980,000 distinct CDR3 sequences, under 30% found once. The material was PBMCs, mostly from graft donor cells, obtained 360 days after TCRalphabeta/CD19-depleted stem cell transplant. These receptors all come from a boy in the first two years of life who had a stem cell transplant for SCID, so the T cells may come from the graft donor. Both conserved end residues are part of each CDR3. Each record gives: D gene, V gene, clone size, J gene, CDR3 DNA, CDR3 protein. A D gene is named only where the DNA matches it firmly. Size values are once, few and many counts, or a class for expanded clones, and some rows have none.

-	TRBV6-5	-	TRBJ2-1	TGTGCCAGCAGTTACAGGGGCCAAGCATACAATGAGCAGTTCTTC	CASSYRGQAYNEQFF
TRBD2	TRBV20-1	-	TRBJ2-1	TGCAGTGCTGCCGGGAGGGGGGCCTCACAATCGGAGCAGTTCTTC	CSAAGRGASQSEQFF
-	TRBV5-1	-	TRBJ2-3	TGCGCCAGCAGCATAGGGGGTACGCAGTATTTT	CASSIGGTQYF
-	TRBV11-2	many	TRBJ2-1	TGTGCCAGCAGCACTTCGGGTAGCGGCTACAATGAGCAGTTCTTC	CASSTSGSGYNEQFF
-	TRBV5-1	-	TRBJ1-1	TGCGCCAGCAGCACCGGGACGGGACATGGCAACACTGAAGCTTTCTTT	CASSTGTGHGNTEAFF
-	TRBV24-1	-	TRBJ2-5	TGTGCCACCAGTGATTTGTGGGGGGAGACCCAGTACTTC	CATSDLWGETQYF
-	TRBV12-3/TRBV12-4	-	TRBJ2-7	TGTGCCAGCAGCCGGGACCTACGCGGACCCTACGAGCAGTACTTC	CASSRDLRGPYEQYF
-	TRBV6-5	-	TRBJ1-6	TGTGCCAGCAGTTACTTCGGGGTCAATTCACCCCTCCACTTT	CASSYFGVNSPLHF
-	TRBV20-1	-	TRBJ1-1	TGCAGTGGACAGCTGAACACTGAAGCTTTCTTT	CSGQLNTEAFF
-	TRBV5-1	-	TRBJ2-5	TGCGCCAGCAGCTTGACCCCGGACTCACAGGCGACCCAGTACTTC	CASSLTPDSQATQYF
-	TRBV4-1	many	TRBJ2-3	TGCGCCAGCAGCCCGACTAGGTACGCAGATACGCAGTATTTT	CASSPTRYADTQYF
TRBD1	TRBV12-3/TRBV12-4	many	TRBJ2-7	TGTGCCAGCAGTAGACAGGGGGCTTACGAGCAGTACTTC	CASSRQGAYEQYF
-	TRBV5-1	many	TRBJ2-7	TGCGCCAGCAGCTTGGTATCGTCCGAGCAGTACTTC	CASSLVSSEQYF
-	TRBV18	-	TRBJ1-1	TGTGCCAGCTCACCACCACAGGGACGGAGGATCGCTGAAGCTTTCTTT	CASSPPQGRRIAEAFF
TRBD2	TRBV6-1	-	TRBJ2-3	TGTGCCAGCAGTGAAGCGCTGGTCCTCTGGGGGGGTACGCAGTATTTT	CASSEALVLWGGTQYF
-	TRBV14	-	TRBJ1-4	TGTGCCACCCTCAGTGTCGGGAAACTGTTTTTT	CATLSVGKLFF
TRBD2	TRBV6-5	-	TRBJ2-1	TGTGCCAGCAGTTACGGGGACTACGATGAGCAGTTCTTC	CASSYGDYDEQFF
-	TRBV20-1	few	TRBJ2-7	TGCAGTGCTGGGACGGGACCGAACTCCTACGAGCAGTACTTC	CSAGTGPNSYEQYF
TRBD1	TRBV12-3/TRBV12-4	-	TRBJ1-1	TGTGCCAGCAGCCCCCTGACAGGGCCTGAAGCTTTCTTT	CASSPLTGPEAFF
-	TRBV6-2/TRBV6-3	-	TRBJ1-5	TGTGCCAGCAGCTACACCCTGTATCCGAATCAGCCCCAGCATTTT	CASSYTLYPNQPQHF